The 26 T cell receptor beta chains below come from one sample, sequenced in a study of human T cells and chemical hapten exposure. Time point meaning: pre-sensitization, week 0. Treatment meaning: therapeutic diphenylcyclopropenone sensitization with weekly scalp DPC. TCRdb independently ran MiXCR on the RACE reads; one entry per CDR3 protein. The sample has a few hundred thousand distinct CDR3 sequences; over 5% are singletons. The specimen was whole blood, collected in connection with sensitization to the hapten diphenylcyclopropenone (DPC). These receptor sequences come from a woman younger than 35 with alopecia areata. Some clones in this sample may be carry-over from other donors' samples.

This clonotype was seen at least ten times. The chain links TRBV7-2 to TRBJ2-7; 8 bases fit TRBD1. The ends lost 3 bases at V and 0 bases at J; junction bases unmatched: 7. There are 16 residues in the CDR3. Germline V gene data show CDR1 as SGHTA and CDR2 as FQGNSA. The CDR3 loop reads CASSFGPTGGSYEQYF. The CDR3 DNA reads TGTGCCAGCAGCTTCGGCCCCACAGGGGGCTCCTACGAGCAGTACTTC.

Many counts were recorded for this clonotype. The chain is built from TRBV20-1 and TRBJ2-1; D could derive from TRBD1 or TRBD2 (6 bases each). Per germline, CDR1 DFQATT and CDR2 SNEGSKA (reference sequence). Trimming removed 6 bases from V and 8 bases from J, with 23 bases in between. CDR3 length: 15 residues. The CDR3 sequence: CSALDRGEADDEQFF. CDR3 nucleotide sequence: TGCAGTGCCCTCGATAGGGGGGAAGCGGATGATGAGCAGTTCTTC.

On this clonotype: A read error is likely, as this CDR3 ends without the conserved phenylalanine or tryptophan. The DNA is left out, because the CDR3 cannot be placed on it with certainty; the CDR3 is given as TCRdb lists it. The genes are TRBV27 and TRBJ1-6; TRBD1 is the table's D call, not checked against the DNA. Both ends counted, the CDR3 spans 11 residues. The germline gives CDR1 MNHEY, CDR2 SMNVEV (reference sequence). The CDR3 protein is CASSPRPHSNG.

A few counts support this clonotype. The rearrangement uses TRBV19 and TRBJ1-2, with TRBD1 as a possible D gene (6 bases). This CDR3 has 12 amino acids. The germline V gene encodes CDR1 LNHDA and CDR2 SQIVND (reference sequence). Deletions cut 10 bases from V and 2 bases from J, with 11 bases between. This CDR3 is CATRDRNYGYTF. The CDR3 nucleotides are TGTGCCACCCGCGACAGGAACTATGGCTACACCTTC.

DNA of the CDR3: TGTGCCAGCAGCCCCAACCAGGGGAGCTGGACTGAAGCTTTCTTT. Amino acids: CASSPNQGSWTEAFF. The V and J genes are TRBV9 and TRBJ1-1; tentative D call: TRBD1 (6 bases). Germline V lookup: CDR1 SGDLS, CDR2 YYNGEE. Trimming pared 4 bases from V and 5 bases from J, leaving 18 bases between. This CDR3 is built from 15 residues.

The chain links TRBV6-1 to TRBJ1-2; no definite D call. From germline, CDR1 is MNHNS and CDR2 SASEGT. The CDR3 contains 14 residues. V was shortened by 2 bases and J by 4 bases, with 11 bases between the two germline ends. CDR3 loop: CASSELSDFYGYTF. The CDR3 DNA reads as TGTGCCAGCAGTGAATTGTCTGATTTCTATGGCTACACCTTC.

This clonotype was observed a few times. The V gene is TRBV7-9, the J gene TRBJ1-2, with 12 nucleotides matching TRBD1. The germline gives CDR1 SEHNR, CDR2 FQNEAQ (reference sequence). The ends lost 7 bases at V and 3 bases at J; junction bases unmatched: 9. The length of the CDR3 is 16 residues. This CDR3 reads CASTPPGTGGDYGYTF. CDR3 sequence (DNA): TGTGCCAGCACCCCTCCCGGGACAGGGGGCGACTATGGCTACACCTTC.

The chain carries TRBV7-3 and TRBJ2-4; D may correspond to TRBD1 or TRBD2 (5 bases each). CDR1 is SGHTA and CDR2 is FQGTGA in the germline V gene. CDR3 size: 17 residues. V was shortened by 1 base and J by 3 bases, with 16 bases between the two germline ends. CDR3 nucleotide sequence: TGTGCCAGCAGCTTAAGATCGACAAGAGGGGACAAAAACATTCAGTACTTC. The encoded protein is CASSLRSTRGDKNIQYF. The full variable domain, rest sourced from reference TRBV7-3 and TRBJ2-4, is GAGVSQTPSNKVTEKGKYVELRCDPISGHTALYWYRQSLGQGPEFLIYFQGTGAADDSGLPNDRFFAVRPEGSVSTLKIQRTERGDSAVYLCASSLRSTRGDKNIQYFGAGTRLSVL.

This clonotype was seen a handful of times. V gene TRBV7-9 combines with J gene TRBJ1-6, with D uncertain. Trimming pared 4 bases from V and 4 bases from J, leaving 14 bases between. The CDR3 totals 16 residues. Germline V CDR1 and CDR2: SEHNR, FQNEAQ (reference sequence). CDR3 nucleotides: TGTGCCAGCAGCTCGAAGGCTTACGATTATAATTCACCCCTCCACTTT. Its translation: CASSSKAYDYNSPLHF.

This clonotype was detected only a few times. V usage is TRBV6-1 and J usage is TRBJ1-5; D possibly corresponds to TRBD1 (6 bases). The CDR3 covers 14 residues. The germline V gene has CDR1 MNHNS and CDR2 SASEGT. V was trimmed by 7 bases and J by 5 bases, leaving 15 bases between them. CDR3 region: CASTAGGGDQPQHF. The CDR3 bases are TGTGCCAGCACGGCTGGGGGCGGCGATCAGCCCCAGCATTTT.

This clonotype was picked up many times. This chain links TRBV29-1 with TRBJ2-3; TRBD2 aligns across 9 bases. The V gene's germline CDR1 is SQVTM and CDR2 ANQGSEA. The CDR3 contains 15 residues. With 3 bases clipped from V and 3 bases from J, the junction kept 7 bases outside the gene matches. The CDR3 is CSVEAGLASTDTQYF. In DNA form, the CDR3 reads TGCAGCGTTGAGGCCGGACTAGCGAGTACAGATACGCAGTATTTT.

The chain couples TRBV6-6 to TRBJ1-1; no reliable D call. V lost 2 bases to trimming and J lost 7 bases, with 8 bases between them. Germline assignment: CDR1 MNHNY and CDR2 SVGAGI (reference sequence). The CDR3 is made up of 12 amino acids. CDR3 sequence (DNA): TGTGCCAGCAGTTACGGGGTGATTGAAGCTTTCTTT. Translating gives CASSYGVIEAFF.

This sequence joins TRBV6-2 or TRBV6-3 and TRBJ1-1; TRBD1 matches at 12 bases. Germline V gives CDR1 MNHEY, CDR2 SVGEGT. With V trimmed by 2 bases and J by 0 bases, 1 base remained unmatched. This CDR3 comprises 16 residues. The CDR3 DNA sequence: TGTGCCAGCAGTTACGGGACAGGGGGCATGAACACTGAAGCTTTCTTT. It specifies CASSYGTGGMNTEAFF.

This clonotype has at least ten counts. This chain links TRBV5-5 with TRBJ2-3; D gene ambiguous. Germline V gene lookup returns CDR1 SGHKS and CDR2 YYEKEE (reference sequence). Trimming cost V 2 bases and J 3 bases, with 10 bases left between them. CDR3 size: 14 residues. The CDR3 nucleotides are TGTGCCAGCAGCTTTGGGGATCTTACAGATACGCAGTATTTT. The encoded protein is CASSFGDLTDTQYF.

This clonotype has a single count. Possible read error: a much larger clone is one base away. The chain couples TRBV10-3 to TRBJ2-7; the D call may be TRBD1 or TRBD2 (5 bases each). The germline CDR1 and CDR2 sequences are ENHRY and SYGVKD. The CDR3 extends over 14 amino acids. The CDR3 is CAISPRDDSYELYF. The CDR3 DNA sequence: TGTGCCATCAGTCCCCGGGACGACTCCTACGAGCTGTACTTC.

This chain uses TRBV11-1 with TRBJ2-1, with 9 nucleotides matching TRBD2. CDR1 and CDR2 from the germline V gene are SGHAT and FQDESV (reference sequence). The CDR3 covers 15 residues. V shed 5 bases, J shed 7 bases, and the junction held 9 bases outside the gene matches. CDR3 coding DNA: TGTGCCAGCAGCCTGGGCGGGGGGGCCAGAAATGAGCAGTTCTTC. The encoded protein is CASSLGGGARNEQFF. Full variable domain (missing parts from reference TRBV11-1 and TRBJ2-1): EAEVAQSPRYKITEKSQAVAFWCDPISGHATLYWYRQILGQGPELLVQFQDESVVDDSQLPKDRFSAERLKGVDSTLKIQPAELGDSAMYLCASSLGGGARNEQFFGPGTRLTVL.

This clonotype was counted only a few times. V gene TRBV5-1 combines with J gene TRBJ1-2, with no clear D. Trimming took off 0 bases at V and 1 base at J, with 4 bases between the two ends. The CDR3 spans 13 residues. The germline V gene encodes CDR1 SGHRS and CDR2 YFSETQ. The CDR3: CASSLEINYGYTF. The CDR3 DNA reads TGCGCCAGCAGCTTGGAAATTAACTATGGCTACACCTTC.

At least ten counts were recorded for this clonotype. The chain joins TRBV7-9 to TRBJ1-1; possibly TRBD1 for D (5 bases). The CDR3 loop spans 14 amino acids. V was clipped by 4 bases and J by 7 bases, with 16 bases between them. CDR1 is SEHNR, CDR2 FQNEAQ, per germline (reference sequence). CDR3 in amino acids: CASSSRDRSFEAFF. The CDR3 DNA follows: TGTGCCAGCAGCTCCCGGGACCGATCATTTGAAGCTTTCTTT. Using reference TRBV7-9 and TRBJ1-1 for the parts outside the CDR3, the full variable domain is DTGVSQNPRHKITKRGQNVTFRCDPISEHNRLYWYRQTLGQGPEFLTYFQNEAQLEKSRLLSDRFSAERPKGSFSTLEIQRTEQGDSAMYLCASSSRDRSFEAFFGQGTRLTVV.

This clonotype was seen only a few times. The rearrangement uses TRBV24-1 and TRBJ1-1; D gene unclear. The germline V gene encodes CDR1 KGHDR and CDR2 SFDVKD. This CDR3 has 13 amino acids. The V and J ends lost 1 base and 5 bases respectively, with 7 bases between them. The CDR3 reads CATSDFAATEAFF. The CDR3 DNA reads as TGTGCCACCAGTGATTTTGCGGCAACTGAAGCTTTCTTT.

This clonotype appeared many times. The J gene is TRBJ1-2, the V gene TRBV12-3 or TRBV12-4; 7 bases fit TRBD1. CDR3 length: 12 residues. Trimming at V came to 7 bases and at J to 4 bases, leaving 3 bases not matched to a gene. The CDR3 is CASTRDSYGYTF. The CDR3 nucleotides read TGTGCCAGCACCAGGGACAGCTATGGCTACACCTTC.

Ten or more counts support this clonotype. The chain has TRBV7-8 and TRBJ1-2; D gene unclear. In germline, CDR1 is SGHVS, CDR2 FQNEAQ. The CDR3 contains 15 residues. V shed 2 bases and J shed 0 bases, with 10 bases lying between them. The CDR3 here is CASSLMTTPNYGYTF. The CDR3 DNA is TGTGCCAGCAGCTTAATGACGACACCTAACTATGGCTACACCTTC. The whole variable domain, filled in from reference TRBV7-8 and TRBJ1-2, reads GAGVSQSPRYKVAKRGQDVALRCDPISGHVSLFWYQQALGQGPEFLTYFQNEAQLDKSGLPSDRFFAERPEGSVSTLKIQRTQQEDSAVYLCASSLMTTPNYGYTFGSGTRLTVV.

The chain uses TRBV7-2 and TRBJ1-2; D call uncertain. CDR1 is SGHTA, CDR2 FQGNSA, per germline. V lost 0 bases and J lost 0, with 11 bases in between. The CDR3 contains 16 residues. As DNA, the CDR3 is TGTGCCAGCAGCTTAGCGGGAGGCACCTCTAACTATGGCTACACCTTC. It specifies CASSLAGGTSNYGYTF.

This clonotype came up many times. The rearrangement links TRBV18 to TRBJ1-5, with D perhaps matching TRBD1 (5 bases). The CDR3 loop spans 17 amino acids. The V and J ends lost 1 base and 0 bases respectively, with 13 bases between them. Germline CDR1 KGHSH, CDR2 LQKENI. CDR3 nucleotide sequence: TGTGCCAGCTCACCACTCAGGGTACTCTATAGCAATCAGCCCCAGCATTTT. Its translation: CASSPLRVLYSNQPQHF.

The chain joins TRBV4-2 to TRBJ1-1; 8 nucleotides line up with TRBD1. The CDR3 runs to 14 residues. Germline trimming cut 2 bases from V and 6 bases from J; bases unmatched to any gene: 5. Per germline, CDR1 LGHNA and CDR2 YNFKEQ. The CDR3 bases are TGTGCCAGCAGCCAAAAACAGGGGGTCGCTGAAGCTTTCTTT. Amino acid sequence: CASSQKQGVAEAFF.

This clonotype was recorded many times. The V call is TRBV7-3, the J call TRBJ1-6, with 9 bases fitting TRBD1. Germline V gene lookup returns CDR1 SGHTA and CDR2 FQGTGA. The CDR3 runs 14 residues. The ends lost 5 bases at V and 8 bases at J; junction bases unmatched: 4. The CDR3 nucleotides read TGTGCCAGCAGCGTGACAGGGGGGGATTCACCCCTCCACTTT. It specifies CASSVTGGDSPLHF.

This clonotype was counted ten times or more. The CDR3 sequence is CSASSGVLGTDTQYF. In DNA, the CDR3 is TGCAGTGCTAGCTCGGGAGTTCTTGGCACAGATACGCAGTATTTT. The chain joins TRBV20-1 to TRBJ2-3, with a tentative D call TRBD2 (6 bases). This CDR3 contains 15 residues. Trimming removed 3 bases from V and 1 base from J, with 14 bases in between. Germline V gene lookup returns CDR1 DFQATT and CDR2 SNEGSKA (reference sequence).